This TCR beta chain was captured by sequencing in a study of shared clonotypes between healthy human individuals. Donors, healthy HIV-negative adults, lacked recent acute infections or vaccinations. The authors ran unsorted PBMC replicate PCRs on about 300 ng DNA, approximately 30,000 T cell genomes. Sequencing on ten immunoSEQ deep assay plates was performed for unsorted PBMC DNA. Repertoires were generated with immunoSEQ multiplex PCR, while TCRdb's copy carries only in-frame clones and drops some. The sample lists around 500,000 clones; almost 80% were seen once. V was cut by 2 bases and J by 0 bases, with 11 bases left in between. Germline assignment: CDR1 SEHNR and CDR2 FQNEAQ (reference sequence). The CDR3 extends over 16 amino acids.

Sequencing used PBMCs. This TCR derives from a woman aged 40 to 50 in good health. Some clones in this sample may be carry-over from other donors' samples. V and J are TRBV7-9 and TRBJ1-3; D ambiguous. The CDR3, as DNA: TGTGCCAGCAGCTTAAGTATCGGCAACTCTGGAAACACCATATATTTT. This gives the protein CASSLSIGNSGNTIYF.